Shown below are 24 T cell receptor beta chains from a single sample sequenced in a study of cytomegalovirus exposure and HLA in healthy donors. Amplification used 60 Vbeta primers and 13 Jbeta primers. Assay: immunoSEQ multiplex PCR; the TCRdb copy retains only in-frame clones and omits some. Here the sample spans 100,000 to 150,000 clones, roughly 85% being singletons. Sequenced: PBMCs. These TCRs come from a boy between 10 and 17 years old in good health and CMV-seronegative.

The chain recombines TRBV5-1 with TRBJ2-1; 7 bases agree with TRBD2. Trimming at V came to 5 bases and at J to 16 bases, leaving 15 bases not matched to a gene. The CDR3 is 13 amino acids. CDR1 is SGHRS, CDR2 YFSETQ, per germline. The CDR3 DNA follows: TGCGCCAGCAGGGATGGGGTAGAGAGGGAGGGATTCTTC. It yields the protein CASRDGVEREGFF.

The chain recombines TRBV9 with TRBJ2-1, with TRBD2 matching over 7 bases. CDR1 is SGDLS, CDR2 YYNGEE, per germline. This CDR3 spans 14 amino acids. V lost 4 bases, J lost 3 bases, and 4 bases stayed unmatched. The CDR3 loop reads CASSPRGSYNEQFF. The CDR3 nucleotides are TGTGCCAGCAGCCCGCGGGGGAGCTACAATGAGCAGTTCTTC.

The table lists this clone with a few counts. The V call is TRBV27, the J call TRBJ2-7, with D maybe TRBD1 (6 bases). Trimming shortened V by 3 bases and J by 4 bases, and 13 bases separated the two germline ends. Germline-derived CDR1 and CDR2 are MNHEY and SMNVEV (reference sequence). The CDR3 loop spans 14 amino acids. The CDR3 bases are TGTGCCAGCAGTTTGAGCAGGGGCATATACGAGCAGTACTTC. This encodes CASSLSRGIYEQYF.

The CDR3, as DNA: TGTGCCAGCAGTTACCGTCCACAGAACACTGAAGCTTTCTTT. It is translated as CASSYRPQNTEAFF. The J gene is TRBJ1-1, the V gene TRBV6-5; no reliable D call. V lost 2 bases to trimming and J lost 1 base, with 8 bases between them. Germline assignment: CDR1 MNHEY and CDR2 SVGAGI. This CDR3 comprises 14 residues.

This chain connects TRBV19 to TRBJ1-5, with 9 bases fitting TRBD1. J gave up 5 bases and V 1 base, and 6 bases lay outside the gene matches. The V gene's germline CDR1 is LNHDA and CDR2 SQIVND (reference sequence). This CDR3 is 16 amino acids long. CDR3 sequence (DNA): TGTGCCAGTAGTATAGCGTGGGGACAGGGTGATCAGCCCCAGCATTTT. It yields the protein CASSIAWGQGDQPQHF.

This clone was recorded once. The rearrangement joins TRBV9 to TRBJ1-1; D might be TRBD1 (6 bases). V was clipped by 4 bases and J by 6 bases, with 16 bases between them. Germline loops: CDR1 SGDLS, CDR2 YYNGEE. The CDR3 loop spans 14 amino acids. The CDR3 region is CASSSPDRMSEAFF. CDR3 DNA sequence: TGTGCCAGCAGCTCACCCGACAGGATGTCTGAAGCTTTCTTT.

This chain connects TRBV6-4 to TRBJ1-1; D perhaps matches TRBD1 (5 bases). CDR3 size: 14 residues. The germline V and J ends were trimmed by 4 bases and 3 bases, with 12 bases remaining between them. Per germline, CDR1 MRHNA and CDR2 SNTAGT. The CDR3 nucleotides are TGTGCCAGCAGTGCGGGGGTGGGGGACACTGAAGCTTTCTTT. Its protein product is CASSAGVGDTEAFF.

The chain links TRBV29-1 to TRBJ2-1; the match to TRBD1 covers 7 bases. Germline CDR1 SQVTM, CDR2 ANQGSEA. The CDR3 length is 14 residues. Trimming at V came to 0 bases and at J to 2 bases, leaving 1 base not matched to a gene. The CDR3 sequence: CSVEETGTYNEQFF. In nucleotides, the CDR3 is TGCAGCGTTGAAGAGACAGGGACCTACAATGAGCAGTTCTTC.

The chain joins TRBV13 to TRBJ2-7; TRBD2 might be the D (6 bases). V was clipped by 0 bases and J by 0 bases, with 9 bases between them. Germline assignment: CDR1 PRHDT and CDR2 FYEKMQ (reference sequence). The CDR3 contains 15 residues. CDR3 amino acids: CASSLGLASSYEQYF. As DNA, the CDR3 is TGTGCCAGCAGCTTAGGCCTAGCGAGCTCCTACGAGCAGTACTTC.

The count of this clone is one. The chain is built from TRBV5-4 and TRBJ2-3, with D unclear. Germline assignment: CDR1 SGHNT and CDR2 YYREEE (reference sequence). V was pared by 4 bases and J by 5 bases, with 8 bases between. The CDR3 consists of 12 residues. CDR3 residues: CASSPQQDTQYF. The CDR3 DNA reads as TGTGCCAGCAGCCCACAACAAGATACGCAGTATTTT.

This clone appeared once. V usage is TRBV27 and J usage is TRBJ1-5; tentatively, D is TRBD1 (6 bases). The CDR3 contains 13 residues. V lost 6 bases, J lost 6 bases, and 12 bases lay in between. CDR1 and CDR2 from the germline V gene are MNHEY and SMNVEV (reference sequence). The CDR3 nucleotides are TGTGCCAGCAGCCCACAGGGCTCTCAGCCCCAGCATTTT. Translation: CASSPQGSQPQHF.

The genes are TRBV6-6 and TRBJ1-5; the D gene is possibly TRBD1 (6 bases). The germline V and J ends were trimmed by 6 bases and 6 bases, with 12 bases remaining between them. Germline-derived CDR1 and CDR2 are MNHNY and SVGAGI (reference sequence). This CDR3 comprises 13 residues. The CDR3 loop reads CASSTRGSQPQHF. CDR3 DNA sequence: TGTGCCAGCAGCACCAGGGGTAGTCAGCCCCAGCATTTT.

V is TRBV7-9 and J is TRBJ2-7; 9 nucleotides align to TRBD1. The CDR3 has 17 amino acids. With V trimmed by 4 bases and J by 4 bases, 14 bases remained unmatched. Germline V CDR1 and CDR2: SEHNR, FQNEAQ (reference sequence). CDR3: CASSSTTLPGQGYEQYF. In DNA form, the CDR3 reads TGTGCCAGCAGCTCGACCACCCTCCCGGGACAGGGTTACGAGCAGTACTTC.

The CDR3 nucleotides read TGTGCCAGCAGCTCAGGACTAGAGCCCTACGAGCAGTACTTC. This gives the protein CASSSGLEPYEQYF. V usage is TRBV14 and J usage is TRBJ2-7; 7 bases are shared with TRBD2. Trimming took 5 bases from V and 2 from J; bases not matched to a gene: 6. This CDR3 is built from 14 residues. Germline CDR1 reads SGHDN; CDR2 reads FVKESK. The full variable domain, its missing parts supplied by reference TRBV14 and TRBJ2-7, is EAGVTQFPSHSVIEKGQTVTLRCDPISGHDNLYWYRRVMGKEIKFLLHFVKESKQDESGMPNNRFLAERTGGTYSTLKVQPAELEDSGVYFCASSSGLEPYEQYFGPGTRLTVT.

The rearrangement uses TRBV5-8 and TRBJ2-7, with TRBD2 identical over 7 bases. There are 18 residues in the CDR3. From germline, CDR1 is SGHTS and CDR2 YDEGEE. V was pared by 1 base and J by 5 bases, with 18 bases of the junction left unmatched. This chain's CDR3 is CASSLRGARGGEIDEQYF. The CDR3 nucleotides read TGTGCCAGCAGCTTGCGTGGGGCCCGCGGGGGAGAGATTGACGAGCAGTACTTC.

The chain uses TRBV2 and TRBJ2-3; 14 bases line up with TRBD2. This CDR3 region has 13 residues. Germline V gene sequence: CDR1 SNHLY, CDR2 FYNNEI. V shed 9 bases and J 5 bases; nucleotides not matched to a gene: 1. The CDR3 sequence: CARGLAGEDTQYF. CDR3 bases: TGTGCCAGGGGACTAGCGGGAGAAGATACGCAGTATTTT.

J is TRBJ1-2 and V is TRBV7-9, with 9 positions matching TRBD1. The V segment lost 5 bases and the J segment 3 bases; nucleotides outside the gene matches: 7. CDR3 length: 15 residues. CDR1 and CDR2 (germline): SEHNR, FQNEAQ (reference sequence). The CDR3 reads CASSTGQGTYYGYTF. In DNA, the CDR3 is TGTGCCAGCAGCACCGGACAGGGGACATACTATGGCTACACCTTC.

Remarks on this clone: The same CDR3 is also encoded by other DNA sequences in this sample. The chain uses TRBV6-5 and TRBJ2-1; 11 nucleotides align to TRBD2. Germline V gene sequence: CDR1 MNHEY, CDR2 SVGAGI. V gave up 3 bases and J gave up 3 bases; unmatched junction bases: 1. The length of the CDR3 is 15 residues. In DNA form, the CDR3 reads TGTGCCAGCAGTTATGGGACTAGCGGCTACAATGAGCAGTTCTTC. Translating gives CASSYGTSGYNEQFF.

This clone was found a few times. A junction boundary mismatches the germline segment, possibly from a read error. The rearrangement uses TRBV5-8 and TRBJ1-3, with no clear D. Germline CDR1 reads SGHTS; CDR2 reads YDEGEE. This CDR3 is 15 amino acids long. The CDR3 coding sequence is TGTGCCAGCAGTTTGGAGGCGGGAAATGGAAACACCATATATTTT. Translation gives CASSLEAGNGNTIYF.

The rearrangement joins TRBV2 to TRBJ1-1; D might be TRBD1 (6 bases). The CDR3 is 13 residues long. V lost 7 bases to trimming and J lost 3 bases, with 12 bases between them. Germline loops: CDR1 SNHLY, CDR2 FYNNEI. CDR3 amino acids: CASTLQGYTEAFF. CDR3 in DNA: TGTGCCAGCACCTTACAGGGATACACTGAAGCTTTCTTT. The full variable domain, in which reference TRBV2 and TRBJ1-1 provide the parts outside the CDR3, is EPEVTQTPSHQVTQMGQEVILRCVPISNHLYFYWYRQILGQKVEFLVSFYNNEISEKSEIFDDQFSVERPDGSNFTLKIRSTKLEDSAMYFCASTLQGYTEAFFGQGTRLTVV.

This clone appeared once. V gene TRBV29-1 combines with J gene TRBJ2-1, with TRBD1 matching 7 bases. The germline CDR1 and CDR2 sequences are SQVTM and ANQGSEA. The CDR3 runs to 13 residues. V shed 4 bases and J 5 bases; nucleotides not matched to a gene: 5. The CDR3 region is CSVGQGWNNEQFF. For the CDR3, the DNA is TGCAGCGTTGGACAGGGTTGGAACAATGAGCAGTTCTTC.

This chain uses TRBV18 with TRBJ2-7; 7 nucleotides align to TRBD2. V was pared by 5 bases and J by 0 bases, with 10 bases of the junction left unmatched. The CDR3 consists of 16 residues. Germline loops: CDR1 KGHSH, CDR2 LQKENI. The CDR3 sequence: CASSSFLAVSSYEQYF. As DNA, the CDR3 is TGTGCCAGCTCATCCTTTCTAGCGGTGAGCTCCTACGAGCAGTACTTC.

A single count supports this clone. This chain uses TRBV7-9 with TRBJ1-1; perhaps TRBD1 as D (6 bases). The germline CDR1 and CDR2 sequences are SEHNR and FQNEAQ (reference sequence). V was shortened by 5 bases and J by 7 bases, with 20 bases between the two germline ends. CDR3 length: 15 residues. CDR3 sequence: CASSPGQIGVREAFF. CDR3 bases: TGTGCCAGCAGCCCCGGACAGATAGGAGTCCGTGAAGCTTTCTTT.

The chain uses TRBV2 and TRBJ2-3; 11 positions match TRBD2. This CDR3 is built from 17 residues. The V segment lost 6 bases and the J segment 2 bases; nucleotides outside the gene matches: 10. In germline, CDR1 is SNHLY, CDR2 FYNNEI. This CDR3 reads CASSLAGGGLNTDTQYF. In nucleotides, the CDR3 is TGTGCCAGCAGCCTAGCGGGAGGCGGGTTGAACACAGATACGCAGTATTTT.